Listed here are 4 T cell receptor beta chains from one sample, sequenced in a study of CD4 T cells in relation to SARS-CoV-2 and coronaviruses. For these TCRs, the target antigens are not known. Sequencing was performed with immunoSEQ multiplex PCR; in TCRdb, only in-frame clones are kept and a portion is missing. Found here are approximately 39,000 clones, around 74% of them singletons; the top ten hold roughly 20%. The sequencing input was memory CD4+ T cells from PBMCs, cultured in vitro. The receptor set was obtained from an adult with COVID-19.

This sequence joins TRBV5-6 and TRBJ2-1; possible D gene TRBD2, 5 bases. The germline gives CDR1 SGHDT, CDR2 YYEEEE. This CDR3 contains 15 residues. The V and J ends lost 4 bases and 15 bases respectively, with 26 bases between them. The CDR3 loop reads CASSLARQLGMYRFF. DNA of the CDR3: TGTGCCAGCAGCCTGGCGCGACAACTAGGCATGTATAGGTTCTTC.

This sequence joins TRBV2 and TRBJ2-2, with a weak D call TRBD2 (7 bases). This CDR3 has 17 amino acids. The ends were cut back, 6 bases at V and 7 bases at J, with 24 bases in the middle. The germline V gene encodes CDR1 SNHLY and CDR2 FYNNEI. CDR3 protein: CASRGGSGGVIGGELFF. CDR3 nucleotides: TGTGCCAGCAGGGGGGGGTCGGGGGGCGTGATTGGCGGGGAGCTGTTTTTT.

The chain employs TRBV4-3 and TRBJ2-5; 7 bases are shared with TRBD1. The trim removed 5 bases at V and 2 bases at J, leaving 11 bases unmatched. The germline CDR1 and CDR2 sequences are LGHNA and YSLEER. CDR3 size: 16 residues. CDR3 protein: CASSKTGRFSQETQYF. CDR3 DNA: TGCGCCAGCAGCAAGACAGGGCGTTTTTCTCAAGAGACCCAGTACTTC.

The chain joins TRBV14 to TRBJ2-2; D perhaps matches TRBD2 (5 bases). Deletions cut 4 bases from V and 0 bases from J, with 15 bases between. Germline V CDR1 and CDR2: SGHDN, FVKESK. CDR3 length equals 17 residues. The CDR3 DNA sequence: TGTGCCAGCAGCCGGGCTAGCCCAACCACGAACACCGGGGAGCTGTTTTTT. Protein: CASSRASPTTNTGELFF.